These 13 T cell receptor beta chains were sequenced from one sample in a study of cytomegalovirus exposure and HLA in healthy donors. Method: immunoSEQ multiplex PCR; TCRdb's copy keeps in-frame clones and lacks some. The sample carries around 300,000 clones, 70% to 90% recorded once. Sequencing was carried out using PBMCs. The source is a woman in her late teens or twenties in good health and CMV-seronegative.

A few counts support this clone. The chain has TRBV4-2 and TRBJ2-5, with 9 bases lining up with TRBD2. This CDR3 comprises 15 residues. CDR1 LGHNA and CDR2 YNFKEQ come from the germline V gene. V was pared by 0 bases and J by 4 bases, with 3 bases of the junction left unmatched. The CDR3 DNA is TGTGCCAGCAGCCAAGATACTAGCGGGTCAGAGACCCAGTACTTC. As protein: CASSQDTSGSETQYF.

The rearrangement joins TRBV6-5 to TRBJ2-2; D gene ambiguous. This CDR3 has 16 residues. The germline V gene has CDR1 MNHEY and CDR2 SVGAGI. V dropped 0 bases and J dropped 2 bases, with 10 bases sitting between them. CDR3 in amino acids: CASSYSPGPNTGELFF. The CDR3 DNA reads as TGTGCCAGCAGTTACTCACCGGGTCCTAACACCGGGGAGCTGTTTTTT.

This chain connects TRBV6-5 to TRBJ1-5; TRBD1 agrees at 8 bases. Unmatched junction bases numbered 1, after V lost 2 bases and J lost 4 bases. The length of the CDR3 is 14 residues. Germline V gives CDR1 MNHEY, CDR2 SVGAGI. The CDR3: CASSYNRGNQPQHF. CDR3 sequence (DNA): TGTGCCAGCAGTTACAACAGGGGGAATCAGCCCCAGCATTTT.

The rearrangement links TRBV10-2 to TRBJ2-7; D not certain. This CDR3 region has 11 residues. V lost 4 bases and J lost 6, with 7 bases in between. Germline assignment: CDR1 WSHSY and CDR2 SAAADI. The CDR3: CASSVSVEQYF. CDR3 nucleotides: TGCGCCAGCAGTGTTAGTGTCGAGCAGTACTTC.

The rearrangement links TRBV5-6 to TRBJ2-2; D may be TRBD1 (6 bases). The length of the CDR3 is 15 residues. In germline, CDR1 is SGHDT, CDR2 YYEEEE. Trimming removed 9 bases at V and 1 base at J, with 16 bases between. The CDR3 loop is CATIKRGQNTGELFF. Here the CDR3 DNA reads TGTGCCACAATTAAGAGGGGACAGAACACCGGGGAGCTGTTTTTT.

The CDR3 protein is CASSTRTVLAKNIQYF. The CDR3 bases are TGTGCCAGTAGTACTCGGACAGTACTAGCCAAAAACATTCAGTACTTC. This chain links TRBV19 with TRBJ2-4, with a possible D match to TRBD1 (6 bases). This CDR3 has 16 amino acids. V shed 4 bases and J shed 0 bases, with 13 bases lying between them. Germline V gene data show CDR1 as LNHDA and CDR2 as SQIVND (reference sequence).

This chain connects TRBV5-1 to TRBJ2-3; possible D gene TRBD2, 6 bases. CDR1 and CDR2 from the germline V gene are SGHRS and YFSETQ. Between the trimmed V and J ends, which lost 2 bases and 1 base, there was a span of 14 bases. The CDR3 is 16 residues long. The CDR3 loop is CASSFRRDLGTDTQYF. CDR3 DNA sequence: TGCGCCAGCAGCTTTCGGCGGGATTTAGGCACAGATACGCAGTATTTT.

As for this clone: Other nucleotide sequences from this sample produce the same CDR3. V usage is TRBV9 and J usage is TRBJ2-5, with TRBD2 matching 12 bases. The CDR3 runs to 16 residues. Germline lookup yields CDR1 SGDLS and CDR2 YYNGEE. The V gene end was trimmed by 0 bases and the J gene end by 2 bases; junction bases not matched to a gene: 2. The CDR3 region has the DNA TGTGCCAGCAGCGTAGGTCTAGCGGGGGGGCAAGAGACCCAGTACTTC. As protein: CASSVGLAGGQETQYF.

V gene TRBV28 combines with J gene TRBJ1-2; D gene unclear. The V end was cut by 6 bases, the J end by 6 bases, with 17 bases between. From germline, CDR1 is MDHEN and CDR2 SYDVKM. This CDR3 is 14 amino acids long. The CDR3 is CASRAHSGADGYTF. DNA of the CDR3: TGTGCCAGCAGGGCCCACTCCGGAGCGGATGGCTACACCTTC.

CDR3 loop: CASSSLGGSSYEQYF. The CDR3 region has the DNA TGTGCCAGCAGTTCCCTAGGGGGTAGCTCCTACGAGCAGTACTTC. The chain has TRBV6-5 and TRBJ2-7, with a tentative D call TRBD1 (6 bases). The V end was cut by 4 bases, the J end by 0 bases, with 13 bases between. This CDR3 region has 15 residues. The germline V gene encodes CDR1 MNHEY and CDR2 SVGAGI.

The rearrangement links TRBV7-9 to TRBJ2-2; 9 nucleotides align to TRBD2. Trimming removed 5 bases from V and 0 bases from J; junction bases left unmatched: 7. The germline V gene has CDR1 SEHNR and CDR2 FQNEAQ (reference sequence). CDR3 length equals 17 residues. The CDR3 nucleotides are TGTGCCAGCAGCCCCCCTAGCGGGACGGCGAACACCGGGGAGCTGTTTTTT. This sequence encodes CASSPPSGTANTGELFF.

The chain couples TRBV28 to TRBJ1-2; the D is unclear. The CDR3 runs to 13 residues. Trimming pared 3 bases from V and 2 bases from J, leaving 7 bases between. Germline loops: CDR1 MDHEN, CDR2 SYDVKM. CDR3 amino acids: CASSFDRNYGYTF. Written as DNA, the CDR3 is TGTGCCAGCAGTTTCGATCGGAACTATGGCTACACCTTC.

This rearrangement joins TRBV6-1 to TRBJ1-5; tentative D call: TRBD1 (5 bases). Deletions cut 2 bases from V and 3 bases from J, with 11 bases between. There are 15 residues in the CDR3. In germline, CDR1 is MNHNS, CDR2 SASEGT. The CDR3 bases are TGTGCCAGCAGTGAAACGTACAGGCTCAATCAGCCCCAGCATTTT. Protein product: CASSETYRLNQPQHF.